This TCR beta chain appears in the sequencing data of a study of blood T cell repertoires in COVID-19. Study in general: From T cells, B-cell-depleted T cells, or PBMCs came the material, which was cDNA or gDNA.

Sequencing used immunoSEQ multiplex PCR; TCRdb keeps in-frame clones, though not all of them. This sample has around 150,000 clones; almost 85% occur once, and the top ten carry roughly 3.5%. CDR1 is SGHDN and CDR2 is FVKESK in the germline V gene. This CDR3 is 15 amino acids long. With 5 bases clipped from V and 2 bases from J, the junction kept 9 bases outside the gene matches. Recruitment covered about two dozen US areas and drew participants whose ages spanned roughly 18 to 100 years. Cohorts were based on clinical histories the participants reported. This clone was seen a handful of times. This sequence joins TRBV14 and TRBJ2-7, with TRBD1 matching 7 bases. The receptor was derived from a woman in her 50s with acute COVID-19. The material sequenced was PBMCs or T cells enriched from blood (not recorded which). The CDR3, as DNA: TGTGCCAGCAGCTACGGACAGGTCATAACCTACGAGCAGTACTTC. This codes for CASSYGQVITYEQYF.